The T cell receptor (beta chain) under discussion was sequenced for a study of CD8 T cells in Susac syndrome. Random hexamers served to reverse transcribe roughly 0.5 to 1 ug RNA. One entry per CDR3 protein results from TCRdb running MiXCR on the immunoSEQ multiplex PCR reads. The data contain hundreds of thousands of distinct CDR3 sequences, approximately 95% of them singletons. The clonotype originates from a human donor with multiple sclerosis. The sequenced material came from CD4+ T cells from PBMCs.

The CDR3 nucleotides are TGTGCCAGCAGCGGATTAGGGATCGGGTCTGGCTACACCTTC. Protein sequence: CASSGLGIGSGYTF. V and J are TRBV9 and TRBJ1-2; D ambiguous. V was clipped by 3 bases and J by 7 bases, with 16 bases between them. The CDR3 covers 14 residues. CDR1 SGDLS and CDR2 YYNGEE come from the germline V gene.